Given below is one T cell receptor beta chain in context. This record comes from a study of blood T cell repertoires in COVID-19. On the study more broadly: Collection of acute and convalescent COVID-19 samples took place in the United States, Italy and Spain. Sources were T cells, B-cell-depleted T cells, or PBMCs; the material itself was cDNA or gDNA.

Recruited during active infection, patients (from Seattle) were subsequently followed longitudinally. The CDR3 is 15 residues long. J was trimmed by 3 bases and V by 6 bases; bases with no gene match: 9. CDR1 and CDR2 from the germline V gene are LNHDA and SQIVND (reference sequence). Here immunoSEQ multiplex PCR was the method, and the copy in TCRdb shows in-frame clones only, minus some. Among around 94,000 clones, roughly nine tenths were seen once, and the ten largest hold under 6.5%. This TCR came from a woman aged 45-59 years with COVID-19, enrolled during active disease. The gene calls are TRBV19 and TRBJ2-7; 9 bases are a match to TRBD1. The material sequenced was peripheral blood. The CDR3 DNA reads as TGTGCCAGTAGCCTATCGGGACAGGGATACTACGAGCAGTACTTC. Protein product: CASSLSGQGYYEQYF.